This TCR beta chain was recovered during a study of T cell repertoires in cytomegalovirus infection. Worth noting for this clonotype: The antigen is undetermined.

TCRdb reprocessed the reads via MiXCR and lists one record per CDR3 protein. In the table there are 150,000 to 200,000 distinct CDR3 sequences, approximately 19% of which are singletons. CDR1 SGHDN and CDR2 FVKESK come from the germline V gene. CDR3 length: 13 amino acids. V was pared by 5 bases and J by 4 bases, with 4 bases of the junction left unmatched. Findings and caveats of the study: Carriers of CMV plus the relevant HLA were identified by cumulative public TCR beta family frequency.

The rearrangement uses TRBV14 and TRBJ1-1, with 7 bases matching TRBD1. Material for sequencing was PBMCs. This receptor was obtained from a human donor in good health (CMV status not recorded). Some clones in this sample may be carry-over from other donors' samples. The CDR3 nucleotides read TGTGCCAGCAGCTCAGGGGGAACCACTGAAGCTTTCTTT. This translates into CASSSGGTTEAFF.